This is a list of T cell receptor beta chains from one sample in a study of T cell changes during pregnancy in multiple sclerosis. Sequenced by immunoSEQ multiplex PCR; TCRdb stores in-frame clones only, minus some. The table records about 92,000 clones, about 92% of them present only once. Sequencing used peripheral blood, obtained in the first trimester of pregnancy. These receptors came from a female donor with multiple sclerosis, enrolled in a pregnancy study. Each CDR3 is given with its conserved first and last residue. A D gene is named only where the DNA matches it firmly. Only part of the rows carry a size: once, few, many, or a class if the clone is expanded.

d_call	v_call	clone_size	cdr3_length	j_call	cdr3_nt	cdr3_aa
TRBD1	TRBV2	.	16	TRBJ1-2	TGTGCCAGCAGCTCCGGGACAGGATATTTAAATGATGGCTACACCTTC	CASSSGTGYLNDGYTF
.	TRBV11-2	.	11	TRBJ2-1	TGTGCCAGCAGCTTATTTAGTGGGCAGTTCTTC	CASSLFSGQFF
.	TRBV19	.	15	TRBJ2-3	TGTGCCAGTAGACCGGCAGGATTAGCGACAGATACGCAGTATTTT	CASRPAGLATDTQYF
.	TRBV5-1	.	13	TRBJ2-7	TGCGCCAGCAGCCGCAGTGTATCCTACGAGCAGTACTTC	CASSRSVSYEQYF
.	TRBV28	once	15	TRBJ2-1	TGTGCCAGCACGCCTCAGGCCTCCGGCTACAATGAGCAGTTCTTC	CASTPQASGYNEQFF
.	TRBV6-6	once	16	TRBJ1-1	TGTGCCAGCAGCCACATCAACAGGGCCCCCAGCACTGAAGCTTTCTTT	CASSHINRAPSTEAFF
TRBD1	TRBV28	.	16	TRBJ1-5	TGTGCCAGCAGTCCCAGACAGGGGGCAGGCAATCAGCCCCAGCATTTT	CASSPRQGAGNQPQHF
.	TRBV28	.	18	TRBJ1-3	TGTGCCAGCAGTTTAGGCTCCGCCGGCCTCAGGCCTGGAAACACCATATATTTT	CASSLGSAGLRPGNTIYF
TRBD1	TRBV28	.	15	TRBJ2-7	TGTGCCAGCAGACGAGGGGGCTTCGACTCCTACGAGCAGTACTTC	CASRRGGFDSYEQYF
.	TRBV6-5	.	14	TRBJ1-5	TGTGCCAGCAGTTCCGGGATTAGTAATCAGCCCCAGCATTTT	CASSSGISNQPQHF
.	TRBV30	.	14	TRBJ2-5	TGTGCCTGGAGCAGGATCGGGGGAGCGGAGACCCAGTACTTC	CAWSRIGGAETQYF
TRBD1	TRBV5-6	few	16	TRBJ1-1	TGTGCCAGCAGCACGAACGGACAGGGCATCAACACTGAAGCTTTCTTT	CASSTNGQGINTEAFF
.	TRBV7-2	.	13	TRBJ1-2	TGTGCCAGCAGCATACCGGGAACATATGGCTACACCTTC	CASSIPGTYGYTF
.	TRBV9	.	15	TRBJ2-3	TGTGCCAGCAGCGTAGGGCTAGCAGCGACAGATACGCAGTATTTT	CASSVGLAATDTQYF
TRBD2	TRBV7-7	.	16	TRBJ2-3	TGTGCTAGCAGCCCCGGACTAGCGGGACGCACAGATACGCAGTATTTT	CASSPGLAGRTDTQYF
TRBD2	TRBV10-3	.	13	TRBJ2-7	TGTGCCACATCTAGCGGGAGGGCCGGTGAGCAGTACTTC	CATSSGRAGEQYF
.	TRBV27	.	12	TRBJ2-1	TGTGCCAGCTCGACAGGACGGGATGAGCAGTTCTTC	CASSTGRDEQFF
.	TRBV2	.	11	TRBJ1-4	TGTGCCAGCAGAAGACAGGAAAAACTGTTTTTT	CASRRQEKLFF
.	TRBV2	.	13	TRBJ2-2	TGTGCCAGCATGGGGGCGACACCCCGGGAGCTGTTTTTT	CASMGATPRELFF
.	TRBV28	.	15	TRBJ2-5	TGTGCCAGCAGCTTAGGGGCCGGGGGAGGTGAGACCCAGTACTTC	CASSLGAGGGETQYF
.	TRBV30	.	14	TRBJ1-2	TGTGCCTGGATCCAGGGCGAGGCTAACTATGGCTACACCTTC	CAWIQGEANYGYTF
TRBD1	TRBV7-6	.	18	TRBJ1-5	TGTGCCAGCAGCTTAGGGGAACCGGGACAGCTTAGGTCCCAGCCCCAGCATTTT	CASSLGEPGQLRSQPQHF
TRBD1	TRBV28	.	14	TRBJ2-1	TGTGCCAGCAGTTTATCCGGGACAGACTCAGGGCAGTTCTTC	CASSLSGTDSGQFF
.	TRBV19	.	13	TRBJ1-1	TGTGCCAGTAGTATGAGAACAGCCACTGAAGCTTTCTTT	CASSMRTATEAFF
.	TRBV7-2	.	15	TRBJ2-2	TGTGCCAGCAGCTGGAGCCCCCAGAACACCGGGGAGCTGTTTTTT	CASSWSPQNTGELFF
.	TRBV19	.	14	TRBJ2-1	TGTGCCAGTAGTAGAAATAGCGGTTACAATGAGCAGTTCTTC	CASSRNSGYNEQFF
.	TRBV4-2	.	14	TRBJ2-3	TGTGCCAGCAGCCAAGCTGGTCCGGGAGATACGCAGTATTTT	CASSQAGPGDTQYF
TRBD2	TRBV2	.	15	TRBJ2-1	TGTGCCAGCAGGATAGGGACTAGCGGATACAATGAGCAGTTCTTC	CASRIGTSGYNEQFF
TRBD1	TRBV15	.	14	TRBJ2-1	TGTGCCACAGAGGGACAGGGCCCCTACAATGAGCAGTTCTTC	CATEGQGPYNEQFF
.	TRBV9	.	17	TRBJ2-1	TGTGCCAGCAGCGTAGAATCGGGGGGAGCTTCGAGGGGGGAGCAGTTCTTC	CASSVESGGASRGEQFF
.	TRBV19	.	18	TRBJ1-5	TGTGCCAGTAGTGGCCAGGGGCGCGGTTTGGATTGGAATCAGCCCCAGCATTTT	CASSGQGRGLDWNQPQHF
.	TRBV7-6	.	13	TRBJ2-1	TGTGCCAGCAGCCCGGGACTCCGCAATGAGCAGTTCTTC	CASSPGLRNEQFF